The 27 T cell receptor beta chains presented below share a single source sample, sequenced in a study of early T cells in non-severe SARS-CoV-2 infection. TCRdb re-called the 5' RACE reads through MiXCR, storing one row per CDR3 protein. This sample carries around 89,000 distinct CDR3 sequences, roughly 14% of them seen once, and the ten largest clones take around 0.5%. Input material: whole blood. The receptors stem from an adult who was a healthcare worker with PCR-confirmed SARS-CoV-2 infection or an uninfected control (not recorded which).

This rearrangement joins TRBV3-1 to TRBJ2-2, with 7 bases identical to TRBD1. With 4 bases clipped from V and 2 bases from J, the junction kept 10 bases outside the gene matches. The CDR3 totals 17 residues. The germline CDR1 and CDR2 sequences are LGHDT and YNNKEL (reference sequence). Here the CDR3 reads CASSPPRTGQNTGELFF. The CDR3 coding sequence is TGTGCCAGCAGCCCACCAAGGACAGGACAAAACACCGGGGAGCTGTTTTTT. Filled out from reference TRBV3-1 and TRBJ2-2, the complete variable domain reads DTAVSQTPKYLVTQMGNDKSIKCEQNLGHDTMYWYKQDSKKFLKIMFSYNNKELIINETVPNRFSPKSPDKAHLNLHINSLELGDSAVYFCASSPPRTGQNTGELFFGEGSRLTVL.

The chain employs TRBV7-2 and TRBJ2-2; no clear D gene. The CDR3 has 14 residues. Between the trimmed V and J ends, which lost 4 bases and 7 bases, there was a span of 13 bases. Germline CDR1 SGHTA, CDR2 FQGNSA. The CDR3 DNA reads TGTGCCAGCAGCTCATTCTACAGAGACGGGGAGCTGTTTTTT. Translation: CASSSFYRDGELFF. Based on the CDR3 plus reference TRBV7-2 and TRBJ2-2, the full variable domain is GAGVSQSPSNKVTEKGKDVELRCDPISGHTALYWYRQSLGQGLEFLIYFQGNSAPDKSGLPSDRFSAERTGGSVSTLTIQRTQQEDSAVYLCASSSFYRDGELFFGEGSRLTVL.

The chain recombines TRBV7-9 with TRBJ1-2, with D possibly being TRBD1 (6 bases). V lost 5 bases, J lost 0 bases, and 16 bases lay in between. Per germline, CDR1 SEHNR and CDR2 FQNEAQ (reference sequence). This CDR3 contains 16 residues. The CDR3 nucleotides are TGTGCCAGCAGCGACAGACCGGACAGAGCTAACTATGGCTACACCTTC. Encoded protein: CASSDRPDRANYGYTF. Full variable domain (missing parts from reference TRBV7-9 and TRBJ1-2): DTGVSQNPRHKITKRGQNVTFRCDPISEHNRLYWYRQTLGQGPEFLTYFQNEAQLEKSRLLSDRFSAERPKGSFSTLEIQRTEQGDSAMYLCASSDRPDRANYGYTFGSGTRLTVV.

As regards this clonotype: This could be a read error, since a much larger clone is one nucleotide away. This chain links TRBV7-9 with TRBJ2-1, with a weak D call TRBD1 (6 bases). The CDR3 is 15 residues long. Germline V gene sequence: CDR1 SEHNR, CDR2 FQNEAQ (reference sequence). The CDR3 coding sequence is TGTGCCAACAGCACTACGACAGGAGAATACAATGAGCAGTTCTTC. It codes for CANSTTTGEYNEQFF.

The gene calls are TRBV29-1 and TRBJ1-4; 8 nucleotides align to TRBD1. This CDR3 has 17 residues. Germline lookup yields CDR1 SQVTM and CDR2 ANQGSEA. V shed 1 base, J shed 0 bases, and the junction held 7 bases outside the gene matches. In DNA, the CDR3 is TGCAGCGTTGAAGGTGGGGACAGGAGAACAACTAATGAAAAACTGTTTTTT. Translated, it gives CSVEGGDRRTTNEKLFF.

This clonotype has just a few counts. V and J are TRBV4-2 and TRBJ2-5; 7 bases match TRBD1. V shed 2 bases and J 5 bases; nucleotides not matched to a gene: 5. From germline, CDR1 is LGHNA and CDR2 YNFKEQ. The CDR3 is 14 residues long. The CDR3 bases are TGTGCCAGCAGCCAACAACAGGGGACGGAGACCCAGTACTTC. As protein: CASSQQQGTETQYF.

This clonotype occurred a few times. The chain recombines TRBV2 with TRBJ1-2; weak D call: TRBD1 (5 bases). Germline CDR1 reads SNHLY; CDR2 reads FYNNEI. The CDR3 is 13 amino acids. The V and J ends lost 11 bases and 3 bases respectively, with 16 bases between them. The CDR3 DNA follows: TGTGCCGAAGGTTCGGGGCCACACTATGGCTACACCTTC. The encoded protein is CAEGSGPHYGYTF.

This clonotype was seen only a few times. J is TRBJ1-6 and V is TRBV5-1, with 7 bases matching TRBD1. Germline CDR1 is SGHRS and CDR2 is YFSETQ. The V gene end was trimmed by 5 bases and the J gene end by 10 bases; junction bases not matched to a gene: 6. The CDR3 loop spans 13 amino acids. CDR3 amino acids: CASRQTGESPLHF. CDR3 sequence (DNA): TGCGCCAGCAGACAAACAGGGGAGTCACCCCTCCACTTT.

For the CDR3, the DNA is TGTGCCAGCTCAGAGCTACAGGGAAATGAGCAGTTCTTC. Protein: CASSELQGNEQFF. The chain uses TRBV18 and TRBJ2-1; D is possibly TRBD1 (6 bases). V lost 5 bases and J lost 7, with 12 bases in between. This CDR3 is built from 13 residues. The germline gives CDR1 KGHSH, CDR2 LQKENI.

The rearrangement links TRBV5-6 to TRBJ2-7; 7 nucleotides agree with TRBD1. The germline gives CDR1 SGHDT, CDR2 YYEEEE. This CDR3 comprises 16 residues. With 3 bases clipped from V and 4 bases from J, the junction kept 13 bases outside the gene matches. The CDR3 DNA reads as TGTGCCAGCAGCTCGCCCTCAGGGGGTAGGTTATACGAGCAGTACGTC. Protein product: CASSSPSGGRLYEQYV.

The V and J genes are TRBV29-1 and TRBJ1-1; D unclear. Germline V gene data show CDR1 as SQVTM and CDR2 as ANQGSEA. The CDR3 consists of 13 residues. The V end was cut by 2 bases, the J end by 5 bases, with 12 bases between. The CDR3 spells CSVEHVGSTEAFF. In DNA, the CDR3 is TGCAGCGTTGAACACGTCGGTTCTACTGAAGCTTTCTTT. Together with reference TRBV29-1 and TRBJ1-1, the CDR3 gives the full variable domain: SAVISQKPSRDICQRGTSLTIQCQVDSQVTMMFWYRQQPGQSLTLIATANQGSEATYESGFVIDKFPISRPNLTFSTLTVSNMSPEDSSIYLCSVEHVGSTEAFFGQGTRLTVV.

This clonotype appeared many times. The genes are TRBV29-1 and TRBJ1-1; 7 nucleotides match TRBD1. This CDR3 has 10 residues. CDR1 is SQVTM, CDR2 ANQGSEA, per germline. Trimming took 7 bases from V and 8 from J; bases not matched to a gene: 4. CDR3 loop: CSASQGEAFF. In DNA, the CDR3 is TGCAGCGCCTCACAGGGGGAAGCTTTCTTT.

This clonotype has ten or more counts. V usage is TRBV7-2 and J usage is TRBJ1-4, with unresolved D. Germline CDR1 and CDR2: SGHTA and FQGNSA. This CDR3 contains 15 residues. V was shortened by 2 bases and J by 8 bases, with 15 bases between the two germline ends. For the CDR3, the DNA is TGTGCCAGCAGCTTAAGTTCGGGGTTACGGGAAAAACTGTTTTTT. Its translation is CASSLSSGLREKLFF.

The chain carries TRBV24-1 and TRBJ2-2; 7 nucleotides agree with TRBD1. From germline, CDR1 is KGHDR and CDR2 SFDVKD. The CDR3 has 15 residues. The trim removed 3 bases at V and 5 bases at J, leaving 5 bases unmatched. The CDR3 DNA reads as TGTGCCACCAGTGATGGGGGACAGCCAACCGGGGAGCTGTTTTTT. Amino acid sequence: CATSDGGQPTGELFF.

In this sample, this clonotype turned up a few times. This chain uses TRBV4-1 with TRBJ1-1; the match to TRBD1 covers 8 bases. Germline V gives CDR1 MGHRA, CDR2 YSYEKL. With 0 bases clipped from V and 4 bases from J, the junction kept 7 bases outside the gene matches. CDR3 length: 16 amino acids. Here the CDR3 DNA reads TGCGCCAGCAGCCAAGACCCGGACAGGGTCGGCACTGAAGCTTTCTTT. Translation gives CASSQDPDRVGTEAFF.

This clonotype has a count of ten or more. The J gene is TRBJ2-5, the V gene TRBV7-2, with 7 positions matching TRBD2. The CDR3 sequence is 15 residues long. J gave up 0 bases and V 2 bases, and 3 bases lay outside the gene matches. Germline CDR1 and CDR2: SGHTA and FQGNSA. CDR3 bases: TGTGCCAGCAGCTTAATGGGGGGGTACCAAGAGACCCAGTACTTC. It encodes CASSLMGGYQETQYF.

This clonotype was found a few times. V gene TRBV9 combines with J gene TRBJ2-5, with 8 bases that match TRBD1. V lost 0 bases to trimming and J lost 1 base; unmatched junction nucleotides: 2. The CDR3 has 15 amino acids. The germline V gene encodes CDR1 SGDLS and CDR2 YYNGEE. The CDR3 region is CASSVAGQVQETQYF. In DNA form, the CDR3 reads TGTGCCAGCAGCGTAGCGGGACAGGTCCAAGAGACCCAGTACTTC.

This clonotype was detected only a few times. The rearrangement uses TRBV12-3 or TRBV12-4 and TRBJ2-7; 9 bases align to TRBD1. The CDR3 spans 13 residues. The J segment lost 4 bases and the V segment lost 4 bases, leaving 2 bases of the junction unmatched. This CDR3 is CASSSQGAYEQYV. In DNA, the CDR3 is TGTGCCAGCAGTTCACAGGGGGCGTACGAGCAGTACGTC.

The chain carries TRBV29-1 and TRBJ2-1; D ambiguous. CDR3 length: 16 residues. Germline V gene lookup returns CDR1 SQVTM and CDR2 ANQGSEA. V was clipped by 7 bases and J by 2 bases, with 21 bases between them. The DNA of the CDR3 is TGCAGCGCAACAATTGACTGGAATAAACCCTACAATGAGCAGTTCTTC. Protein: CSATIDWNKPYNEQFF.

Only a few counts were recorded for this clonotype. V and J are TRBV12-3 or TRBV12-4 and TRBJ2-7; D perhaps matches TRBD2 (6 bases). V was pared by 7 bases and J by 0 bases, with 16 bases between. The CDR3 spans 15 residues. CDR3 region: CASIAGTEFSYEQYV. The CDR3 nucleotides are TGTGCCAGCATTGCCGGGACTGAATTCTCCTACGAGCAGTACGTC.

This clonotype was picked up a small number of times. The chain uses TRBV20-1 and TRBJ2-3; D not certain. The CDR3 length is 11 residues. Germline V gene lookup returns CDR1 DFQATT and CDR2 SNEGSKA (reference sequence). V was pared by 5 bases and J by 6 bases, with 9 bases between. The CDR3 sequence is CSASLGDTQYF. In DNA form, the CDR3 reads TGCAGTGCTTCTCTGGGGGATACGCAGTATTTT.

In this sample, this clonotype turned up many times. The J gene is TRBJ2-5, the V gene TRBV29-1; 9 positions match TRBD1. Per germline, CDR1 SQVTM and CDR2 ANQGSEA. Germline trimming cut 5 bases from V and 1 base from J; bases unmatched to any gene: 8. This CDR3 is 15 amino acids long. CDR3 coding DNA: TGCAGCGTTCCCAAGGACAGGGGCCTCCAAGAGACCCAGTACTTC. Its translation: CSVPKDRGLQETQYF.

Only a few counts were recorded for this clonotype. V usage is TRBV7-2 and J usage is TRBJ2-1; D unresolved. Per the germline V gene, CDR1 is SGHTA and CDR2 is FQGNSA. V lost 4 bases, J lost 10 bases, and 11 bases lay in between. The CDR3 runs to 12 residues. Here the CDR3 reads CASSYQVQEQFF. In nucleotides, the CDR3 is TGTGCCAGCAGCTACCAGGTCCAGGAGCAGTTCTTC.

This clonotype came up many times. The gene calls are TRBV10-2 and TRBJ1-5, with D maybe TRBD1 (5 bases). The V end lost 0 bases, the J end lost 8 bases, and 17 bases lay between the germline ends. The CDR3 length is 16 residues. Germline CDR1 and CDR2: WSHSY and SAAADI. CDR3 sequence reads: CASSESSGSGTEPQHF. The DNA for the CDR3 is TGCGCCAGCAGTGAGTCGTCGGGCAGCGGGACGGAGCCCCAGCATTTT.

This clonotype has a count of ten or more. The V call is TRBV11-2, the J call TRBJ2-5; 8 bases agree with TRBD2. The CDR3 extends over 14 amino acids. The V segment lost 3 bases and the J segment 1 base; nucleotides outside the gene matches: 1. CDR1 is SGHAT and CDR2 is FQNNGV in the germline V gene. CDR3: CASSLTSVQETQYF. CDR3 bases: TGTGCCAGCAGCTTGACTAGCGTCCAAGAGACCCAGTACTTC.

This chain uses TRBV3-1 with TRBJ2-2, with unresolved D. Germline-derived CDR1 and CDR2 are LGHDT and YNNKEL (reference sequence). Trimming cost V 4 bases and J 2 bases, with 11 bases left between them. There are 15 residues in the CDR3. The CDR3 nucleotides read TGTGCCAGCAGCCCCCGACCGGGTAACACCGGGGAGCTGTTTTTT. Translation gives CASSPRPGNTGELFF. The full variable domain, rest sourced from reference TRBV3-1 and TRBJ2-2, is DTAVSQTPKYLVTQMGNDKSIKCEQNLGHDTMYWYKQDSKKFLKIMFSYNNKELIINETVPNRFSPKSPDKAHLNLHINSLELGDSAVYFCASSPRPGNTGELFFGEGSRLTVL.

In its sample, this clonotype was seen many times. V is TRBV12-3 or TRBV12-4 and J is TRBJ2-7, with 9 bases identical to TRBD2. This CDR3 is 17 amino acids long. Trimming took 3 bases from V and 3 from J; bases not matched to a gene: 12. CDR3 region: CASSFSSGGLTYYEQYV. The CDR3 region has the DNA TGTGCCAGCAGTTTTAGCAGCGGGGGGTTAACATACTACGAGCAGTACGTC.